These T cell receptor beta chains were read from a single sample in a study of cytomegalovirus exposure and HLA in healthy donors. This table comes from immunoSEQ multiplex PCR, and its TCRdb copy is limited to in-frame clones, with some not included. The sample lists about 82,000 clones, about 80% seen once, with about 3.5% in the top ten. The specimen was PBMCs. The source is a man aged 50-59 years in good health and CMV-seronegative. Each CDR3 is given with its conserved first and last residue. Fields, in order: J gene, clone size, V gene, D gene, CDR3 protein, CDR3 DNA. D genes are given only for firm matches. Clone size is stated in some rows and not others, as once, few, many or a class when expanded.

J gene: TRBJ1-4
clone size: .
V gene: TRBV9
D gene: .
CDR3 protein: CASSVARGEKLFF
CDR3 DNA: TGTGCCAGCAGCGTAGCTCGCGGGGAAAAACTGTTTTTT

J gene: TRBJ2-7
clone size: .
V gene: TRBV19
D gene: TRBD2
CDR3 protein: CASSITSGESYEQYF
CDR3 DNA: TGTGCCAGTAGTATTACTAGCGGGGAATCCTACGAGCAGTACTTC

J gene: TRBJ1-1
clone size: .
V gene: TRBV6-6
D gene: .
CDR3 protein: CASSGVTEAFF
CDR3 DNA: TGTGCCAGCTCAGGGGTCACTGAAGCTTTCTTT

J gene: TRBJ1-3
clone size: once
V gene: TRBV11-2
D gene: TRBD1
CDR3 protein: CASSQTGFRNTIYF
CDR3 DNA: TGTGCCAGCAGCCAGACAGGGTTTAGAAACACCATATATTTT

J gene: TRBJ2-1
clone size: .
V gene: TRBV7-9
D gene: .
CDR3 protein: CASSLVPGLIYNEQFF
CDR3 DNA: TGTGCCAGCAGCTTAGTACCGGGACTTATCTACAATGAGCAGTTCTTC

J gene: TRBJ2-2
clone size: .
V gene: TRBV19
D gene: .
CDR3 protein: CASKVADTGELFF
CDR3 DNA: TGTGCCAGTAAAGTCGCGGACACCGGGGAGCTGTTTTTT

J gene: TRBJ2-3
clone size: once
V gene: TRBV4-1
D gene: TRBD1
CDR3 protein: CASSHPGQGSPDTQYF
CDR3 DNA: TGCGCCAGCAGCCATCCCGGACAGGGCTCACCAGATACGCAGTATTTT

J gene: TRBJ1-2
clone size: few
V gene: TRBV18
D gene: TRBD1
CDR3 protein: CASSPSQRTGTGDKYGYTF
CDR3 DNA: TGTGCCAGCTCACCCTCTCAGAGAACCGGGACAGGGGATAAGTATGGCTACACCTTC

J gene: TRBJ2-3
clone size: .
V gene: TRBV7-9
D gene: TRBD2
CDR3 protein: CASEGTTSTDTQYF
CDR3 DNA: TGTGCCAGTGAGGGGACTACTAGCACAGATACGCAGTATTTT

J gene: TRBJ2-7
clone size: .
V gene: TRBV7-9
D gene: TRBD2
CDR3 protein: CASSLGGVHEQYF
CDR3 DNA: TGTGCCAGCAGCCTCGGGGGGGTACACGAGCAGTACTTC

J gene: TRBJ2-2
clone size: .
V gene: TRBV19
D gene: .
CDR3 protein: CASSMNRSGELFF
CDR3 DNA: TGTGCCAGTAGTATGAACAGGAGCGGGGAGCTGTTTTTT

J gene: TRBJ1-5
clone size: .
V gene: TRBV19
D gene: .
CDR3 protein: CASSIGRGSSNQPQHF
CDR3 DNA: TGTGCCAGTAGTATAGGGCGGGGTAGTAGCAATCAGCCCCAGCATTTT

J gene: TRBJ2-5
clone size: .
V gene: TRBV6-6
D gene: TRBD2
CDR3 protein: CASSSMQGGVGSQYF
CDR3 DNA: TGTGCCAGCAGTAGCATGCAGGGAGGGGTCGGGTCCCAGTACTTC

J gene: TRBJ2-5
clone size: .
V gene: TRBV6-5
D gene: .
CDR3 protein: CASRRPGVTRETQYF
CDR3 DNA: TGTGCCAGCAGAAGGCCCGGGGTGACCCGAGAGACCCAGTACTTC

J gene: TRBJ1-6
clone size: .
V gene: TRBV28
D gene: .
CDR3 protein: CASTPGDHNSPLHF
CDR3 DNA: TGTGCCAGCACTCCGGGGGACCATAATTCACCCCTCCACTTT

J gene: TRBJ2-7
clone size: .
V gene: TRBV25-1
D gene: .
CDR3 protein: CASSHLSNEQYF
CDR3 DNA: TGTGCCAGCAGTCACCTCAGTAACGAGCAGTACTTC

J gene: TRBJ2-7
clone size: .
V gene: TRBV29-1
D gene: TRBD1
CDR3 protein: CSVLGGTGREQYF
CDR3 DNA: TGCAGCGTCCTAGGGGGGACAGGGAGGGAGCAGTACTTC

J gene: TRBJ2-2
clone size: .
V gene: TRBV7-8
D gene: .
CDR3 protein: CASSLARDTGELFF
CDR3 DNA: TGTGCCAGCAGCTTAGCCAGGGATACCGGGGAGCTGTTTTTT

J gene: TRBJ1-6
clone size: .
V gene: TRBV10-3
D gene: TRBD1
CDR3 protein: CAISEPKAGGPLAPLHF
CDR3 DNA: TGTGCCATCAGTGAGCCGAAGGCAGGGGGCCCCCTTGCACCCCTCCACTTT

J gene: TRBJ1-1
clone size: .
V gene: TRBV4-2
D gene: .
CDR3 protein: CASSPAAEVVNTEAFF
CDR3 DNA: TGTGCCAGCAGCCCCGCAGCGGAGGTTGTGAACACTGAAGCTTTCTTT

J gene: TRBJ1-1
clone size: .
V gene: TRBV19
D gene: TRBD1
CDR3 protein: CATQTGFTEAFF
CDR3 DNA: TGTGCCACCCAGACAGGGTTCACTGAAGCTTTCTTT

J gene: TRBJ1-4
clone size: .
V gene: TRBV12-5
D gene: TRBD1
CDR3 protein: CASGPGQGYEKLFF
CDR3 DNA: TGTGCTAGTGGACCTGGACAGGGCTATGAAAAACTGTTTTTT

J gene: TRBJ1-3
clone size: .
V gene: TRBV11-2
D gene: TRBD1
CDR3 protein: CASSRTGTGPSGNTIYF
CDR3 DNA: TGTGCCAGCAGCAGAACCGGGACAGGCCCCTCTGGAAACACCATATATTTT